This TCR beta chain was sequenced during a study of shared T cell receptors in the human thymus (dated by TCRdb to the early 2020s). General notes on the study: The study examined how self-reactive, shared T-cell receptor alpha chains are generated in the human thymus.

Including the terminal cysteine and phenylalanine, the CDR3 comprises 14 residues. Of all the DNA, just the CDR3 is kept, 42 bases in frame from base 1. Trimming removed 3 bases from V and 8 bases from J; the gene matches leave 8 bases unexplained. The CDR1 and CDR2 encoded by the germline V gene are SGDLS and YYNGEE. Concerning this clone: The antigen it binds to is not known. Base qualities are not recorded, but no much larger clone differs from it by a single base.

Library preparation was by the immunoSEQ multiplex PCR assay. TCRdb's version of the immuneACCESS table is confined to in-frame rearrangements and falls short of the full clone set. An unresolved V gene accounts for under half of the shortfall where checked; the remainder is of unknown origin. This sample gives hundreds of thousands of clones in total; around 87% of them show up just once. Of the sample, about 0.0094% is held by the ten largest clones. The sample was also reused in another study, on human thymus T cells. As that second paper reports: Immunologically healthy infants undergoing open corrective cardiac surgery for congenital heart defects in Finland were used as donors. Thymus tissue was collected as surgical resects that were removed during corrective cardiac surgery. Biased V and J gene segment usage appeared to be present in both thymic and peripheral blood repertoires. Highly overlapping thymic TCR repertoires among unrelated individuals were reported in the related research. TCR alpha and beta repertoires from roughly eight infant thymus samples and a few related peripheral blood samples were characterized in the study. The infant donors were about 6 to 244 days old, and the cohort included several males and two females. Thymocytes were released mechanically from tissue and stored at -70 °C as pellets of about 9-32 million cells. A QIAsymphony instrument was used to extract genomic DNA from frozen cell pellets. Using the immunoSEQ multiplex PCR assay, the TCRB and TCRAD loci were amplified from a standardized quantity of quality-controlled genomic DNA. Amplicons spanned the V(D)J region at a length sufficient to cover the CDR3 and identify V and J genes. Amplicon sequencing was performed on an Illumina platform through the commercial immunoSEQ service. Primer bias and sequencing errors were corrected as previously described, and TCRAD and TCRB were defined on the basis of the IMGT database. immunoSEQ Analyzer 3.0 and VDJTools were used for repertoire analysis, which covered basic statistics, V/J segment usage, diversity estimates, rarefaction and pairwise overlap. Diversity was estimated with Chao1, ChaoE, Efron-Thisted, Shannon and inverse Simpson indices, and also on datasets down-sampled to the smallest sample. For repertoire overlap, CDR3 nucleotide sequence, V gene and J gene had to match strictly, and clustering was done by Jaccard-based multidimensional scaling. On average, roughly 740,000 unique TCRB clonotypes were obtained from thymus samples, compared with roughly 89,000 from blood samples.

Sequenced sample: thymocytes. The sequence derives from a boy in the first two years of life with a congenital heart defect. Donor details come from another sample of the same person, matched by shared clones. The chain is assembled from TRBV9 and TRBJ1-2; 9 nucleotides in the junction match TRBD1. The nucleotides read TGTGCCAGCAGCGGACCCGGGACAGGGTCCGGCTACACCTTC. This codes for CASSGPGTGSGYTF. Outside the CDR3, residues come from the reference TRBV9 and TRBJ1-2 proteins, so the full variable domain is: DSGVTQTPKHLITATGQRVTLRCSPRSGDLSVYWYQQSLDQGLQFLIQYYNGEERAKGNILERFSAQQFPDLHSELNLSSLELGDSALYFCASSGPGTGSGYTFGSGTRLTVV.